These T cell receptor beta chains were read from a single sample in a study of TIL therapy for anti-PD-1-resistant metastatic lung cancer. Only in-frame clones appear in the TCRdb table, and some are missing; sequencing was by immunoSEQ multiplex PCR. The data contain some 57,000 clones, over 75% of them singletons. The source was blood, collected at baseline. The receptors stem from a person aged 25 to 80 with non-small cell lung cancer. Both conserved end residues are part of each CDR3. The D gene is left open where the match is weak. Not every row has a clone size; where given, it reads once, few, many or a size class.

d_gene	v_gene	abundance	CDR3aa
TRBD2	TRBV27	.	CASSSSGLAEETQYF
TRBD1	TRBV20-1	.	CSAPQGVGYTF
.	TRBV9	.	CASSEGDWTYEQYF
.	TRBV21-1	.	CASSNGTSGRTHNEQFF
TRBD2	TRBV19	.	CASSGRSPDTQYF
TRBD1	TRBV29-1	once	CSVEERDSITGELFF
.	TRBV27	.	CASSFTGQDQPQHF
.	TRBV19	.	CASSMAPGVVGYGYTF
TRBD1	TRBV6-6	once	CASILGQVVNTEAFF
TRBD2	TRBV19	.	CASSIEVSSGRSGELFF
TRBD1	TRBV3-1/TRBV3-2	.	CASTWTGRSEAFF
.	TRBV19	.	CASTRTGELFF
TRBD2	TRBV11-2	.	CASSSQRGGLAGAHEQYF
TRBD2	TRBV9	.	CASSVDGRTDTQYF
TRBD2	TRBV5-1	.	CASSLLPGGSSYNEQFF
TRBD1	TRBV27	few	CASSFTGGRYGYTF
.	TRBV9	.	CASSASVGGLYNEQFF
.	TRBV4-1	.	CASSQGRGTYEQYF
.	TRBV4-1	.	CASSQVPSGHSRLSNQPQHF
.	TRBV28	.	CASSPGQSQETQYF
.	TRBV6-5	once	CASIDGRAGGYTF
TRBD1	TRBV7-9	.	CASSYTPGTGGPEQFF
.	TRBV4-1	.	CASSQATALLTDTQYF
.	TRBV14	once	CASSQVTPVSTDTQYF
TRBD2	TRBV6-1	.	CASSEPRTSGRGEQYF
.	TRBV6-5	.	CASTLGQNTEAFF